The source of this T cell receptor beta chain is a study of blood T cell repertoires in COVID-19. Study overall: Samples of COVID-19 (acute and convalescent) were obtained from the United States, Italy and Spain. The cDNA or gDNA used as material had been derived from T cells, B-cell-depleted T cells, or PBMCs.

The protocol was immunoSEQ multiplex PCR, while the TCRdb copy is restricted to in-frame clones and leaves out a portion. The table records roughly 190,000 clones, approximately 90% of them present only once. The ends were cut back, 4 bases at V and 5 bases at J, with 13 bases in the middle. Germline V gene sequence: CDR1 SGDLS, CDR2 YYNGEE. The CDR3 has 13 residues. This TCR came from a man aged 55-75 years with active or convalescent COVID-19. The rearrangement joins TRBV9 to TRBJ2-7; D is possibly TRBD1 (6 bases). The sample was peripheral blood. The DNA of the CDR3 is TGTGCCAGCAGCCCGAGGGGACAAGACGAGCAGTACTTC. It translates to CASSPRGQDEQYF.